This TCR beta chain was found in a study of Ad26.COV2.S vaccination and SARS-CoV-2 variants. The treatment is: around 19 received Ad26.COV2.S at low or high dose, single or two shots; five or six received placebo; per-sample allocation not given. The samples date from day 63 after the first vaccine or placebo injection. A Boston adult aged 18-55 years was the donor. Vaccination used an Ad26 vector expressing Wuhan-strain SARS-CoV-2 spike. The study, taken as a whole, reports: Placebo recipients showed lower spike-specific TCR breadth than vaccinees. Substantial breadth was reportedly displayed by spike-specific CD8+ and CD4+ T cell responses after vaccination.

Worth noting for this clone: Antigen: not known.

This table comes from immunoSEQ multiplex PCR, and its TCRdb copy is limited to in-frame clones, with some not included. Among about 680,000 clones listed, roughly 90% were seen once. Germline-derived CDR1 and CDR2 are ENHRY and SYGVKD. This CDR3 contains 15 residues. With 11 bases clipped from V and 6 bases from J, the junction kept 18 bases outside the gene matches. The V call is TRBV10-3, the J call TRBJ2-7; 8 bases agree with TRBD1. Here the sequenced sample was peripheral blood, taken in a trial of Ad26.COV2.S vaccine versus placebo. This sequence originates from a person aged 18 to 59 who received the Ad26.COV2.S COVID-19 vaccine or a placebo. CDR3 nucleotide sequence: TGTGCCTCCACAAGGGGACAGGCGGGTACGGCCGAGCAGTACTTC. It codes for CASTRGQAGTAEQYF.